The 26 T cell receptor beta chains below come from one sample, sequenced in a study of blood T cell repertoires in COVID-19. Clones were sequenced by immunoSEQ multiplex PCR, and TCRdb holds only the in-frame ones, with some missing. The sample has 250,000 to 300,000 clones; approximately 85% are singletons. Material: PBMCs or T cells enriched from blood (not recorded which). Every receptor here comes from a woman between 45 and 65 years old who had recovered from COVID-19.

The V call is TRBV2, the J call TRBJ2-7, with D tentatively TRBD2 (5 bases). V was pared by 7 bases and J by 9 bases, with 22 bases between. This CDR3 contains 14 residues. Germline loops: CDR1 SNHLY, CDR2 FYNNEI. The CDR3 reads CASTGFEGPSRQYF. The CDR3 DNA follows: TGTGCCAGCACGGGATTTGAAGGGCCCAGTCGGCAGTACTTC.

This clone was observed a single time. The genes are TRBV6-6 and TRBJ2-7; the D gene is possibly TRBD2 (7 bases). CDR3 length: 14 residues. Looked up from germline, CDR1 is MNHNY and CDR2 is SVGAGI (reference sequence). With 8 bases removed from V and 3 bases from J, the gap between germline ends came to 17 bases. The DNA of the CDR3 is TGTGCCAGCGACCTGGGGGGGGCTGTCTACGAGCAGTACTTC. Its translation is CASDLGGAVYEQYF.

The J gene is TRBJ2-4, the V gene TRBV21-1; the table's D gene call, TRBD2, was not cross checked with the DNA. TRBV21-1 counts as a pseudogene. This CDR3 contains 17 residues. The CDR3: CASSKREGGRDKNIQYF. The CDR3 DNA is TGTGCCAGCAGCAAACGCGAAGGAGGGCGAGACAAAAACATTCAGTACTTC.

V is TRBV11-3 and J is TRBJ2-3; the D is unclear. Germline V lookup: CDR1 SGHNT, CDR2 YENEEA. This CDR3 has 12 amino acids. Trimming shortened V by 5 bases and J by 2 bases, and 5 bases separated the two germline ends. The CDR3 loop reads CASSASTDTQYF. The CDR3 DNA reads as TGTGCCAGCAGCGCGTCCACAGATACGCAGTATTTT.

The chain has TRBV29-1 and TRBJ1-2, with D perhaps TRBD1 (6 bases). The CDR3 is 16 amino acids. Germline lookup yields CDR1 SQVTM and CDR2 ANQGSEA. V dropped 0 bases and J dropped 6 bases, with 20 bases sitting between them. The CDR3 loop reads CSVEDRLQGPLDGYTF. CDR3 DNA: TGCAGCGTTGAAGATCGGTTACAGGGACCTTTGGATGGCTACACCTTC.

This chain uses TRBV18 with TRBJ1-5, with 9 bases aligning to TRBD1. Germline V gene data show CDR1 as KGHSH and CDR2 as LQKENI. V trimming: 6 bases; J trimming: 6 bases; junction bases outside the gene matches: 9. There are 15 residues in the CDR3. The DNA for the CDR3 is TGTGCCAGCTCGGGGACAGGGAAGCTGGTTCAGCCCCAGCATTTT. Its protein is CASSGTGKLVQPQHF.

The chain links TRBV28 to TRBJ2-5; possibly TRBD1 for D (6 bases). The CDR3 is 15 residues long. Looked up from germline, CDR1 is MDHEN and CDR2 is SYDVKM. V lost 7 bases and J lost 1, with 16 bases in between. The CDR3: CASIPRDTAQETQYF. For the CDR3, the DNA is TGTGCCAGCATTCCCCGGGACACGGCCCAAGAGACCCAGTACTTC.

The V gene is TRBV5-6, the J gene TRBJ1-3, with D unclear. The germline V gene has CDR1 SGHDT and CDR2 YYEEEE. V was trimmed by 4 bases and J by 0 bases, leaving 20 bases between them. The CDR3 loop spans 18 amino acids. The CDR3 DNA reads TGTGCCAGCAGCAGACGGTTGTTGAAGGAGAGCTCTGGAAACACCATATATTTT. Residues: CASSRRLLKESSGNTIYF.

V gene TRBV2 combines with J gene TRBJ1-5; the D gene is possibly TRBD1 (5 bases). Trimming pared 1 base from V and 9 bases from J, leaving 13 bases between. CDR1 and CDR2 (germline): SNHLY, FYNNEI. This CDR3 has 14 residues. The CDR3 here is CASSEGQNSRPQHF. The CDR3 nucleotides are TGTGCCAGCAGTGAAGGACAGAATTCGAGGCCCCAGCATTTT.

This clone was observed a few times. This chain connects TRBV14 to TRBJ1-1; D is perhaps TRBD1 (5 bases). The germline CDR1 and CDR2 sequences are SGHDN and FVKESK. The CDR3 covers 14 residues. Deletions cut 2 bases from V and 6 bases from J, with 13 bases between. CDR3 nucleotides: TGTGCCAGCAGCCAAAGTACTTGGGGCTCTGAAGCTTTCTTT. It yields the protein CASSQSTWGSEAFF.

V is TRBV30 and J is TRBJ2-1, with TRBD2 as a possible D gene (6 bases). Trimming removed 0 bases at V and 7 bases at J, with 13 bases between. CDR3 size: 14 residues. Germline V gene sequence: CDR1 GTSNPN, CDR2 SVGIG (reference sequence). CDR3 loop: CAWSVGGIGNEQFF. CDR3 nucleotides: TGTGCCTGGAGTGTTGGAGGGATAGGTAATGAGCAGTTCTTC.

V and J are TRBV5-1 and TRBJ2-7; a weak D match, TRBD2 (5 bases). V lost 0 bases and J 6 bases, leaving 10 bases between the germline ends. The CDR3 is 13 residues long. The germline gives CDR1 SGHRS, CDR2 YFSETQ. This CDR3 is CASSLDVAPEQYF. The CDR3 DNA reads TGCGCCAGCAGCTTGGATGTAGCGCCCGAGCAGTACTTC.

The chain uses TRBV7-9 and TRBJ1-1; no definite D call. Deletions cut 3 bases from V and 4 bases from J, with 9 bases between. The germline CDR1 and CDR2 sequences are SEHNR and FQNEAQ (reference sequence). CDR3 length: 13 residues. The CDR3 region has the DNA TGTGCCAGCAGCTTCGGAGGGCTCACTGAAGCTTTCTTT. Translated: CASSFGGLTEAFF.

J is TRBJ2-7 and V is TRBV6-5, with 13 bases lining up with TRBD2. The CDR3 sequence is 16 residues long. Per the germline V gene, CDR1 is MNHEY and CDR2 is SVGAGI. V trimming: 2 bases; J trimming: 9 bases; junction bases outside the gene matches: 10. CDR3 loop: CASSYTTSGRALGQYF. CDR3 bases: TGTGCCAGCAGTTACACAACTAGCGGGAGGGCCTTAGGGCAGTACTTC.

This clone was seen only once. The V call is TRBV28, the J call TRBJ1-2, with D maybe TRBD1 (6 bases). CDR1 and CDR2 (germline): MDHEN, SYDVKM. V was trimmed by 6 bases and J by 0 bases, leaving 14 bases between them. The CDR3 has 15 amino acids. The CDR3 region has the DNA TGTGCCAGCAGGTACCAGGGGCCCGCTAACTATGGCTACACCTTC. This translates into CASRYQGPANYGYTF.

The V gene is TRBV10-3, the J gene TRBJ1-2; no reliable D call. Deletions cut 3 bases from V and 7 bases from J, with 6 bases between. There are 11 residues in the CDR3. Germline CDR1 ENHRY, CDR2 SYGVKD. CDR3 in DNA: TGTGCCATCAGTGACGGGTTTGGCTACACCTTC. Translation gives CAISDGFGYTF.

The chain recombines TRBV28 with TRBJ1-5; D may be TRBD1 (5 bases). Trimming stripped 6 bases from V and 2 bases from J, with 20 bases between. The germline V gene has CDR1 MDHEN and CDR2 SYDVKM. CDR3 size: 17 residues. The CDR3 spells CASSDPLGGVGNQPQHF. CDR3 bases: TGTGCCAGCAGCGATCCGCTCGGGGGGGTTGGCAATCAGCCCCAGCATTTT.

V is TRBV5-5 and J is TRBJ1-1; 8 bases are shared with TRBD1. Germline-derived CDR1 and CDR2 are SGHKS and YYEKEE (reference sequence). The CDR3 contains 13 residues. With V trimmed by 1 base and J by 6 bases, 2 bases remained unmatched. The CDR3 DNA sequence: TGTGCCAGCAGCTTGCCAGGGGGCTCTGAAGCTTTCTTT. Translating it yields CASSLPGGSEAFF.

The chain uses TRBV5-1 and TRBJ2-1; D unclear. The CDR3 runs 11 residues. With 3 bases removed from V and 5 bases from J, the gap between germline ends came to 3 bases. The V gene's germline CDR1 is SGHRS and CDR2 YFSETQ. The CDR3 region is CASSYNNEQFF. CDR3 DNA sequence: TGCGCCAGCAGCTATAACAATGAGCAGTTCTTC.

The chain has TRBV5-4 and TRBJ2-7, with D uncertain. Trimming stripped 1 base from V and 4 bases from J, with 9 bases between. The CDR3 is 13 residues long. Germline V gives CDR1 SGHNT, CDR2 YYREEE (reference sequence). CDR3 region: CASSLYRGYEQYF. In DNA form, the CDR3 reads TGTGCCAGCAGCTTGTACCGAGGATACGAGCAGTACTTC.

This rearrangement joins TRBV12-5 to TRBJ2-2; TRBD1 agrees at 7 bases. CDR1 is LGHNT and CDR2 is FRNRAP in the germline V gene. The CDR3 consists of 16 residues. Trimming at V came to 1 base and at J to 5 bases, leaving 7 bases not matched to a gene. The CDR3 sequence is CASGLATGTKTGELFF. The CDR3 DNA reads TGTGCTAGTGGTTTGGCGACAGGGACCAAGACCGGGGAGCTGTTTTTT.

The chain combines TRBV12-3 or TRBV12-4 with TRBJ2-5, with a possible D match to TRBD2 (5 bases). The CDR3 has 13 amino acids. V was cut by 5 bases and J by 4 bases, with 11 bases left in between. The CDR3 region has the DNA TGTGCCAGCAGTCCCCTGGAGGTAGAGACCCAGTACTTC. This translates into CASSPLEVETQYF.

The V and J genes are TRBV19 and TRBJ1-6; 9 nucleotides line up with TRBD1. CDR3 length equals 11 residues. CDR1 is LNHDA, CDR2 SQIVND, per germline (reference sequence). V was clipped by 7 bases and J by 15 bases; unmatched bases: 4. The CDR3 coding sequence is TGTGCCAGTACACAGGGGGCAATCCTCCACTTT. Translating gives CASTQGAILHF.

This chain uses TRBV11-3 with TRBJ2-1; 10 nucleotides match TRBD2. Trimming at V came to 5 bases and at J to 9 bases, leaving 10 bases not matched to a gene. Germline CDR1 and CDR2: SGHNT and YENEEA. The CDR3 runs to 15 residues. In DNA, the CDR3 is TGTGCCAGCAGCCCTCTAGCGGGAGCTGTGGCTGAGCAGTTCTTC. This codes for CASSPLAGAVAEQFF.

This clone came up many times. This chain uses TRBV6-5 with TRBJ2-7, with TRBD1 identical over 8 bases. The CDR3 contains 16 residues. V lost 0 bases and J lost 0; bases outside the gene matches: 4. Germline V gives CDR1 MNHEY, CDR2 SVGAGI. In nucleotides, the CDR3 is TGTGCCAGCAGTTACTCGGAGGACAGGGCCTCCTACGAGCAGTACTTC. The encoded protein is CASSYSEDRASYEQYF.

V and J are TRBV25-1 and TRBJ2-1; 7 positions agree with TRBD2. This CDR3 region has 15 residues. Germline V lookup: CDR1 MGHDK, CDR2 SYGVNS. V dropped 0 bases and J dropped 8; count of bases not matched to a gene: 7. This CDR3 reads CASSEYRGSVYEQFF. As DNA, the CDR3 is TGTGCCAGCAGTGAATATCGCGGGAGTGTCTATGAGCAGTTCTTC.